This T cell receptor (beta chain) is drawn from a study of CD8 T cells in Susac syndrome (dated by TCRdb to about 2019). Context from the whole study: Repertoire sequencing was used to test whether CD8+ T cell activation and differentiation in Susac syndrome was antigen driven. CD8+ T cell repertoire clonality was compared between eleven to twelve healthy donors, approximately 14 Susac syndrome patients and about 15 multiple sclerosis patients. The investigation overall reported the following: The study acknowledged that relatively few individuals were included in the TCR sequencing and HLA analysis.

Trimming removed 9 bases from V and 2 bases from J; the gene matches leave 10 bases unexplained. The CDR3 covers 15 residues, taking in both the cysteine and the phenylalanine. The retained sequence is limited to the CDR3, 45 bases, with the frame set at the first base. CDR1 LNHDA and CDR2 SQIVND were looked up in the germline V gene (reference sequence). With respect to this clonotype: The specificity of this receptor is unknown. There are no base qualities to consult, and no much larger clone falls within one base.

RNA was extracted with the RNeasy kit and roughly 0.5 to 1 ug was reverse transcribed using random hexamers. The immunoSEQ multiplex PCR assay, covering 54 Vbeta and 13 Jbeta segments, was used to amplify TCR beta CDR3 regions. To correct PCR amplification bias, a synthetic template baseline was used for both primer optimization and computational correction. The original pipeline was this. Reads were annotated to V, D and J genes according to IMGT and were analyzed with immunoSEQ Analyzer, with only productive sequences retained. Clonality was computed as one minus Shannon entropy normalized by log2 of the number of productive unique sequences. For each patient and control, public and private clones were evaluated among the 100 most prevalent clones. Clones were defined as Susac-specific if absent from the healthy and MS cohorts, from around 1,100 published viral clones and from other ImmuneACCESS disease sequences. TCRdb itself trimmed the public reads at Q25 with fastp, ran MiXCR and retained productive beta chains. When rows share a CDR3 protein, they turn into one entry using the most common DNA and genes. TCRdb's processing, not the study's, gives the V and J calls here. This sample gives almost 450,000 distinct CDR3 sequences in total; roughly 85% of them show up just once. In total, the top ten clones hold 0.12% of the sample.

High-throughput TCR beta sequencing profiled peripheral blood CD8+ and CD4+ T cells from healthy donors, Susac syndrome patients and multiple sclerosis patients. Multiple sclerosis controls were treatment-naive patients with stable or active relapsing-remitting disease fulfilling revised McDonald criteria. CD8+ TEMRA cells were enriched by FACS, while bulk CD8+ and CD4+ T cells were purified by magnetic negative isolation. Blood was collected in EDTA tubes and processed within 24 hours, with PBMCs isolated through density gradient centrifugation. PBMCs intended for TCR sequencing were frozen in liquid nitrogen and were later thawed in a 37 degrees C water bath. The sorted or isolated CD4+, CD8+ and CD8+ TEMRA cells reached a purity of at least 90%.

The chain was built from TRBV19 and TRBJ2-7; 10 middle bases align to TRBD2. Sequenced: CD8+ T cells from PBMCs. This receptor was taken from a human donor with multiple sclerosis. The CDR3 loop reads CASKDITSGAYEQYF. The DNA sequence is TGTGCCAGCAAAGATATAACTAGCGGGGCCTACGAGCAGTACTTC.